This T cell receptor (beta chain) was found in a study of blood T cell repertoires in COVID-19. On the study more broadly: The United States, Italy and Spain supplied acute and convalescent COVID-19 samples.

Authors' data handling: Reference gene primers were amplified, and this amplification served to estimate nucleated cell counts. Here immunoSEQ multiplex PCR was the method, and the copy in TCRdb shows in-frame clones only, minus some. V, J and clone size were drawn from that table, and D and trimming were deduced from the DNA. The top ten hold just under 9% of the sample, which has some 250,000 clones, around 88% seen once. This CDR3 comprises 15 residues. Germline trimming cut 3 bases from V and 1 base from J; bases unmatched to any gene: 5. Germline CDR1 SGHTA, CDR2 FQGTGA. Recovered Cohort 3 donors showed two negative PCRs, clearance, or symptom resolution.

The receptor comes from a man between 40 and 49 years old who had recovered from COVID-19. The sample taken for sequencing was PBMCs or T cells enriched from blood (not recorded which). The chain is built from TRBV7-3 and TRBJ2-5; the match to TRBD1 covers 7 bases. CDR3: CASSFGQVPQETQYF. The CDR3 bases are TGTGCCAGCAGCTTTGGACAGGTACCCCAAGAGACCCAGTACTTC.